Listed below are T cell receptor beta chains from one sample, sequenced in a study of CD8 T cells in ankylosing spondylitis. MiXCR, run by TCRdb on the 5' RACE reads, gives a single entry per CDR3 protein. The profile shows 400,000 to 450,000 distinct CDR3 sequences, roughly 17% of them singletons. The specimen was blood, either unsorted or a sorted T cell fraction (not recorded which). These receptors were taken from a male donor with ankylosing spondylitis. CDR3s leave out the opening cysteine and the closing phenylalanine or tryptophan. The D gene is left open where the match is weak.

v_call	d_call	j_call	cdr3_aa
TRBV12-5	.	TRBJ2-1	ASGLVRLRGPSYNEQF
TRBV12-3/TRBV12-4	TRBD2	TRBJ2-7	ASSPQAGGTDYEQY
TRBV2	.	TRBJ2-1	ASYQLGNEQF
TRBV3-1	.	TRBJ1-6	ASSHLGMALH
TRBV15	.	TRBJ2-2	ATSRDPAGELF
TRBV7-2	.	TRBJ2-1	ASSLVTTSWGEQF
TRBV20-1	.	TRBJ1-2	SARDPSPRGGGSYGYT
TRBV5-1	.	TRBJ2-1	ASSSGPTPYNEQF
TRBV11-1	.	TRBJ2-5	ASSPPIKAGVGQETQY
TRBV19	.	TRBJ1-6	ASADRNNSPLH
TRBV5-5	.	TRBJ2-1	ASSLDGTPINELF
TRBV18	.	TRBJ2-7	ASSPGTANYEQY
TRBV15	.	TRBJ1-2	ATSSAEKGAHGYT
TRBV7-9	TRBD2	TRBJ2-3	ASSWRAGDTDTQY
TRBV20-1	TRBD1	TRBJ2-1	SASSRQGPAYNEQF
TRBV12-3/TRBV12-4	.	TRBJ2-1	ASSLRGVGLF
TRBV12-3/TRBV12-4	.	TRBJ2-1	ASSPREEQF
TRBV4-3	.	TRBJ1-2	ASTAGPSYGYT
TRBV14	.	TRBJ2-4	ASSQDWGSKNIQY
TRBV20-1	TRBD1	TRBJ1-5	SARGDRSNQPQH
TRBV19	TRBD2	TRBJ2-1	ASSYAGTSGSNRNEQF
TRBV3-1	TRBD2	TRBJ2-1	ASCRRPTSGRNNEQF
TRBV2	TRBD1	TRBJ2-1	ASTNRGTYNEQF
TRBV6-5	TRBD2	TRBJ2-5	ASSFGRSETQY
TRBV10-3	TRBD2	TRBJ2-3	AISVGTSSTDTQY
TRBV29-1	.	TRBJ1-2	SVSQGREGYT
TRBV10-3	.	TRBJ2-3	AIRGPDTDTQY
TRBV12-3/TRBV12-4	TRBD1	TRBJ2-7	ASSLDRVIEQY
TRBV29-1	.	TRBJ1-2	SVDSGWGNYGYT
TRBV24-1	.	TRBJ2-3	ATSDLVPHPIGADTQY
TRBV6-5	.	TRBJ1-5	ASSLKSGVGPQH
TRBV2	.	TRBJ1-5	ASSEGRANNQPQH
TRBV24-1	.	TRBJ1-5	ATTSFNQPQH
TRBV6-1	TRBD1	TRBJ2-3	ASRGQVRSPDTQY
TRBV12-3/TRBV12-4	TRBD1	TRBJ1-5	ASSPGTENQPQH
TRBV12-3/TRBV12-4	TRBD1	TRBJ2-3	ASSLGQGPSTDTQY
TRBV20-1	.	TRBJ2-1	SARDRTDEQF
TRBV7-9	.	TRBJ1-1	ASSLGQTNTEAF
TRBV7-9	TRBD2	TRBJ2-3	ASSVPSGGTDTQY
TRBV18	.	TRBJ2-5	ASSPPGQETQY
TRBV18	.	TRBJ2-2	ASSQTQPGTGELF